This TCR beta chain is from a study of Ad26.COV2.S vaccination and SARS-CoV-2 variants. Study-level background: Donor joined the COV1001 Ad26.COV2.S trial arm. General study points: After vaccination, reports described spike-specific CD8+ and CD4+ T cell responses as showing substantial breadth. Similar non-spike TCR breadth was observed in recipients of vaccine and of placebo.

Treatment reported: 15 to 20 received Ad26.COV2.S at low or high dose, single or two shots; roughly five received placebo; per-sample allocation not given. Each sample was drawn 63 days after the first injection (of vaccine or placebo). As for this clone: Antigen specificity is unknown.

Per germline, CDR1 SGHRS and CDR2 YFSETQ. CDR3 length equals 15 residues. V gave up 4 bases and J gave up 7 bases; unmatched junction bases: 9. Only in-frame clones appear in the TCRdb table, and some are missing; sequencing was by immunoSEQ multiplex PCR. The sample lists 200,000 to 250,000 clones, roughly 90% seen once, with roughly a tenth in the top ten. The chain joins TRBV5-1 to TRBJ1-4, with TRBD1 matching over 8 bases. Source: peripheral blood, taken in a trial of Ad26.COV2.S vaccine versus placebo. The sequence was collected from a person between 18 and 60 years old who received the Ad26.COV2.S COVID-19 vaccine or a placebo. CDR3 residues: CASSGPTGASEKLFF. CDR3 bases: TGCGCCAGCAGCGGCCCGACAGGGGCAAGTGAAAAACTGTTTTTT.